Following are 27 T cell receptor beta chains from one sample sequenced in a study of T-cell reconstitution after alpha-beta-depleted transplantation in children. TCRbeta library preparation incorporated unique molecular identifiers. TCRdb re-called the PCR reads through MiXCR, storing one row per CDR3 protein. The repertoire consists of roughly 500,000 distinct CDR3 sequences, with 32% occurring once and the leading ten covering approximately 2.3%. This specimen was PBMCs from the stem cell graft donor, taken from the stem cell graft. The source of these receptors is a human donor who donated a stem cell graft to a child with aplastic anemia.

This clonotype was seen more than once but under ten times. The rearrangement uses TRBV20-1 and TRBJ2-1, with a tentative D call TRBD1 (5 bases). V gave up 5 bases and J gave up 5 bases, with 7 bases separating them. The CDR3 sequence is 11 residues long. From germline, CDR1 is DFQATT and CDR2 SNEGSKA (reference sequence). The DNA for the CDR3 is TGCAGTGCTCAACAGGACAATGAGCAGTTCTTC. Translation: CSAQQDNEQFF.

The chain couples TRBV27 to TRBJ1-4, with D tentatively TRBD1 (5 bases). Germline values: CDR1 MNHEY, CDR2 SMNVEV (reference sequence). The V gene lost 6 bases and the J gene lost 10 bases, with 18 bases spanning the gap. The CDR3 has 14 residues. The CDR3 DNA reads TGTGCCAGCAGGGGGTTTAAGACCCAGGGAAAACTGTTTTTT. As protein: CASRGFKTQGKLFF. The full variable domain, completed using reference TRBV27 and TRBJ1-4, is EAQVTQNPRYLITVTGKKLTVTCSQNMNHEYMSWYRQDPGLGLRQIYYSMNVEVTDKGDVPEGYKVSRKEKRNFPLILESPSPNQTSLYFCASRGFKTQGKLFFGSGTQLSVL.

The chain recombines TRBV7-2 with TRBJ1-2, with D perhaps matching TRBD1 (5 bases). Trimming shortened V by 3 bases and J by 2 bases, and 10 bases separated the two germline ends. The CDR3 sequence is 14 residues long. Germline CDR1 is SGHTA and CDR2 is FQGNSA. CDR3: CASSLSQGNYGYTF. DNA for the CDR3: TGTGCCAGCAGCTTGTCTCAGGGAAACTATGGCTACACCTTC.

V is TRBV11-2 and J is TRBJ1-6; a weak D match, TRBD1 (6 bases). CDR1 SGHAT and CDR2 FQNNGV come from the germline V gene. This CDR3 is built from 13 residues. Trimming pared 5 bases from V and 10 bases from J, leaving 12 bases between. CDR3 sequence: CASSPGVRSPLHF. The CDR3 DNA reads as TGTGCCAGCAGCCCAGGGGTGAGGTCACCCCTCCACTTT.

The chain is built from TRBV20-1 and TRBJ1-2; no firm D call. Germline loops: CDR1 DFQATT, CDR2 SNEGSKA (reference sequence). The CDR3 runs 15 residues. Trimming left V 6 bases short and J 8 bases short, with 25 bases between. CDR3 sequence: CSAQERGTPSWGYTF. The CDR3 DNA reads TGCAGTGCCCAAGAGCGAGGAACACCTTCTTGGGGCTACACCTTC.

The CDR3 sequence: CASSSPLLAGVNEQFF. The CDR3 DNA reads TGTGCCAGCAGTTCCCCTCTCCTAGCGGGAGTGAATGAGCAGTTCTTC. The J gene is TRBJ2-1, the V gene TRBV6-2 or TRBV6-3, with 10 bases aligning to TRBD2. The V gene end was trimmed by 4 bases and the J gene end by 7 bases; junction bases not matched to a gene: 10. CDR3 length: 16 amino acids. CDR1 and CDR2 from the germline V gene are MNHEY and SVGEGT.

This clonotype was seen more than once but under ten times. V gene TRBV12-3 or TRBV12-4 combines with J gene TRBJ2-1; 9 nucleotides match TRBD1. This CDR3 comprises 14 residues. After removal of 5 bases from V and 8 bases from J, the junction contained 7 bases not matched to a gene. The CDR3 region has the DNA TGTGCCAGCAGTCGCTCGGGACAGGGCGATGAGCAGTTCTTC. Amino acid sequence: CASSRSGQGDEQFF.

This clonotype was counted a few times. V is TRBV24-1 and J is TRBJ2-1; TRBD1 agrees at 11 bases. Trimming removed 2 bases from V and 2 bases from J; junction bases left unmatched: 4. The CDR3 runs to 17 residues. The germline V gene has CDR1 KGHDR and CDR2 SFDVKD. The CDR3 region is CATSDSWDRGAYNEQFF. CDR3 nucleotide sequence: TGTGCCACCAGTGATTCCTGGGACAGGGGGGCCTACAATGAGCAGTTCTTC.

In its sample, this clonotype was seen a few times. The CDR3 loop is CASSYDGRAHEQYV. CDR3 DNA: TGTGCCAGCAGCTACGACGGGAGGGCACACGAGCAGTACGTC. The chain links TRBV5-6 to TRBJ2-7, with TRBD2 matching over 8 bases. After removal of 3 bases from V and 5 bases from J, the junction contained 7 bases not matched to a gene. The CDR3 runs to 14 residues. Germline V gene sequence: CDR1 SGHDT, CDR2 YYEEEE.

This clonotype was detected only a few times. The chain combines TRBV3-1 with TRBJ2-7; 10 bases agree with TRBD1. Trimming took 1 base from V and 6 from J; bases not matched to a gene: 3. This CDR3 is 14 amino acids long. Germline loops: CDR1 LGHDT, CDR2 YNNKEL (reference sequence). The CDR3 DNA follows: TGTGCCAGCAGCCAAGGACAGGGGGCGGGCGAGCAGTACGTC. It translates to CASSQGQGAGEQYV.

This chain connects TRBV24-1 to TRBJ2-3, with D unclear. Germline V gene lookup returns CDR1 KGHDR and CDR2 SFDVKD. The CDR3 spans 14 residues. V dropped 5 bases and J dropped 1 base, with 9 bases sitting between them. CDR3 nucleotide sequence: TGTGCCACCAGTGGCGGAAGCGGCACAGATACGCAGTATTTT. As protein: CATSGGSGTDTQYF.

This clonotype was observed a few times. The gene calls are TRBV29-1 and TRBJ2-7; 11 bases match TRBD1. Trimming took 5 bases from V and 4 from J; bases not matched to a gene: 4. Germline V gene data show CDR1 as SQVTM and CDR2 as ANQGSEA. This CDR3 contains 13 residues. The CDR3 bases are TGCAGCGTTCCCGGGACAGGGGGTTACGAGCAGTACTTC. It is translated as CSVPGTGGYEQYF.

In its sample, this clonotype was seen a few times. The V and J genes are TRBV7-9 and TRBJ2-4; D is undetermined. The V gene lost 5 bases and the J gene lost 2 bases, with 16 bases spanning the gap. The germline CDR1 and CDR2 sequences are SEHNR and FQNEAQ (reference sequence). This CDR3 region has 16 residues. The CDR3 sequence: CASSDRKAPSKNIQYF. In DNA, the CDR3 is TGTGCCAGCAGCGATAGGAAGGCCCCGTCCAAAAACATTCAGTACTTC. Complete variable domain (other parts from reference TRBV7-9 and TRBJ2-4): DTGVSQNPRHKITKRGQNVTFRCDPISEHNRLYWYRQTLGQGPEFLTYFQNEAQLEKSRLLSDRFSAERPKGSFSTLEIQRTEQGDSAMYLCASSDRKAPSKNIQYFGAGTRLSVL.

The chain uses TRBV6-5 and TRBJ2-5, with D possibly matching TRBD1 (7 bases). V gave up 0 bases and J gave up 4 bases, with 15 bases separating them. Germline V gene data show CDR1 as MNHEY and CDR2 as SVGAGI. This CDR3 region has 16 residues. CDR3 in DNA: TGTGCCAGCAGTTACTCCTACAGGGGAGGTAGAGAGACCCAGTACTTC. This encodes CASSYSYRGGRETQYF.

The genes are TRBV27 and TRBJ1-2, with D uncertain. The CDR3 sequence is 12 residues long. Trimming removed 8 bases from V and 0 bases from J, with 7 bases in between. Germline CDR1 reads MNHEY; CDR2 reads SMNVEV (reference sequence). The CDR3 bases are TGTGCCAGCGGTGGCCCTAACTATGGCTACACCTTC. It specifies CASGGPNYGYTF.

The chain has TRBV11-3 and TRBJ1-2; a possible D gene is TRBD1 (5 bases). The CDR3 is 14 amino acids. Trimming removed 0 bases from V and 4 bases from J, with 9 bases in between. CDR1 is SGHNT and CDR2 is YENEEA in the germline V gene. CDR3 sequence (DNA): TGTGCCAGCAGCTTAGAGCAGGGAGCCTATGGCTACACCTTC. Its protein is CASSLEQGAYGYTF.

V usage is TRBV29-1 and J usage is TRBJ2-2; TRBD1 matches 8 bases. The CDR3 length is 14 residues. The germline CDR1 and CDR2 sequences are SQVTM and ANQGSEA. V shed 4 bases, J shed 4 bases, and the junction held 5 bases outside the gene matches. The CDR3 nucleotides read TGCAGCGTTGGGTCAGGGGGCGTCACCGGGGAGCTGTTTTTT. Protein sequence: CSVGSGGVTGELFF.

The chain links TRBV29-1 to TRBJ2-1; TRBD1 agrees at 7 bases. V shed 7 bases, J shed 2 bases, and the junction held 8 bases outside the gene matches. Germline CDR1 reads SQVTM; CDR2 reads ANQGSEA. The CDR3 covers 14 residues. The CDR3 spells CSAGDRETYNEQFF. The CDR3 DNA sequence: TGCAGCGCTGGAGACAGGGAGACCTACAATGAGCAGTTCTTC.

This clonotype came up many times. The J gene is TRBJ2-3, the V gene TRBV19; 9 bases align to TRBD2. J lost 1 base, V lost 3 bases, and 5 bases had no gene match. The CDR3 runs to 16 residues. Germline CDR1 is LNHDA and CDR2 is SQIVND (reference sequence). As DNA, the CDR3 is TGTGCCAGTAGTATCGGTAGCGGGAGTGGCACAGATACGCAGTATTTT. Amino acid sequence: CASSIGSGSGTDTQYF.

The V gene is TRBV7-2, the J gene TRBJ1-1; D is uncertain. V was shortened by 1 base and J by 4 bases, with 7 bases between the two germline ends. CDR1 is SGHTA, CDR2 FQGNSA, per germline. This CDR3 region has 13 residues. This CDR3 is CASSLVDGTEAFF. CDR3 DNA sequence: TGTGCCAGCAGCTTAGTAGATGGCACTGAAGCTTTCTTT.

Comments on this clonotype: Sequence at one end of the junction differs from germline and may be a read error. The chain uses TRBV7-2 and TRBJ2-1, with D maybe TRBD2 (5 bases). Germline lookup yields CDR1 SGHTA and CDR2 FQGNSA. This CDR3 has 16 amino acids. DNA for the CDR3: TGTGACAGCAGCTTATCCCCGGACTTGGCCTACAATGAGCAGTTCTTC. It encodes CDSSLSPDLAYNEQFF.

The rearrangement joins TRBV7-2 to TRBJ2-3; no reliable D call. The CDR3 runs to 13 residues. Germline V gene sequence: CDR1 SGHTA, CDR2 FQGNSA. Trimming pared 6 bases from V and 2 bases from J, leaving 9 bases between. As DNA, the CDR3 is TGTGCCAGCAGACTAACCACCACAGATACGCAGTATTTT. This sequence encodes CASRLTTTDTQYF.

V gene TRBV6-2 or TRBV6-3 combines with J gene TRBJ1-1, with 7 bases matching TRBD1. The germline gives CDR1 MNHEY, CDR2 SVGEGT. This CDR3 is built from 15 residues. V was pared by 6 bases and J by 0 bases, with 7 bases of the junction left unmatched. The CDR3 reads CASRRPGQMNTEAFF. DNA of the CDR3: TGTGCCAGCAGGCGCCCGGGACAGATGAACACTGAAGCTTTCTTT.

The chain joins TRBV20-1 to TRBJ2-2, with 7 positions matching TRBD1. Germline V lookup: CDR1 DFQATT, CDR2 SNEGSKA (reference sequence). With 3 bases clipped from V and 0 bases from J, the junction kept 4 bases outside the gene matches. The CDR3 runs 15 residues. The CDR3 DNA reads TGCAGTGCTAGGGTAGGGACAGCGAACACCGGGGAGCTGTTTTTT. It encodes CSARVGTANTGELFF.

The V gene is TRBV12-3 or TRBV12-4, the J gene TRBJ2-1; D remains unclear. The CDR3 has 13 residues. Between the trimmed V and J ends, which lost 0 bases and 3 bases, there was a span of 3 bases. The CDR3 region is CASSLAIYNEQFF. The CDR3, as DNA: TGTGCCAGCAGTTTAGCGATCTACAATGAGCAGTTCTTC.

J is TRBJ2-4 and V is TRBV30; D is ambiguous. The CDR3 contains 15 residues. Germline V lookup: CDR1 GTSNPN, CDR2 SVGIG (reference sequence). The V end lost 2 bases, the J end lost 0 bases, and 11 bases lay between the germline ends. The CDR3 coding sequence is TGTGCCTGGAGTTGGGGAAAATTAGCCAAAAACATTCAGTACTTC. Encoded protein: CAWSWGKLAKNIQYF.

The V gene is TRBV1, the J gene TRBJ2-2; TRBD1 reflects the table's D call only, with no check against the DNA. TRBV1 is assigned pseudogene status. The CDR3 covers 14 residues. CDR3 in DNA: TGCACCAGCAGCCAAGACGCCCTTAGCGGGGAGCTGTTTTTT. Protein: CTSSQDALSGELFF.